Sequencing of this TCR beta chain was carried out in a study of T cells in Graves' hyperthyroidism and ophthalmopathy. About the study: Before any treatment, at initial diagnosis, peripheral blood was collected. Study-level points and caveats: The authors' 13 V-J model separated ophthalmopathy from stable hyperthyroidism.

It was RNA transcripts that yielded the amplified TCR beta CDR3 regions. HTBI primers were the set used in a first-round RT-PCR of the TCR CDR3. TCRdb reprocessed the multiplex PCR reads via MiXCR and lists one record per CDR3 protein. The profile shows a few hundred thousand distinct CDR3 sequences, 16% of them singletons. Patients showing uncontrolled infection, other autoimmune disease, pregnancy or lactation were ineligible. Over 9 ml of fresh peripheral blood supplied the PBMCs. Looked up from germline, CDR1 is SQVTM and CDR2 is ANQGSEA. V lost 5 bases and J lost 5, with 18 bases in between. This CDR3 contains 14 residues. This clonotype has at least ten counts. Antigen specificity is unknown.

The chain employs TRBV29-1 and TRBJ1-1; D ambiguous. Sequences were obtained from blood. This sequence was found in a woman aged 40 to 50 with Graves' ophthalmopathy. The CDR3 DNA reads TGCAGCGTTCAAGGGCAGTTGGCCGTGACTGAAGCTTTCTTT. Protein: CSVQGQLAVTEAFF.